A selection of T cell receptor beta chains follows, all from one sample in a study of blood T cells in healthy people across ages. TCRdb redid the calling of the 5' RACE reads with MiXCR, one entry per CDR3 protein. This sample has about 780,000 distinct CDR3 sequences, with around 50% found just once. The sequenced sample was blood. These receptors all come from an elderly man in good health. Both conserved end residues are part of each CDR3. The D gene is left open where the match is weak. Some rows mark clone size as missing; the rest say once, few, many or name a class of expanded clone.

clone size,V gene,J gene,D gene,CDR3 protein,CDR3 DNA
.,TRBV7-3,TRBJ2-1,.,CASSSGTDGQFF,TGTGCCAGCAGCTCGGGGACGGATGGTCAGTTCTTC
once,TRBV6-2/TRBV6-3,TRBJ2-3,TRBD2,CATEKLAGGPTDTQYF,TGTGCCACTGAGAAACTAGCGGGAGGCCCCACAGATACGCAGTATTTT
.,TRBV7-2,TRBJ2-3,TRBD2,CASSLRGAGGHPRRTDTQYF,TGTGCCAGCAGCTTAAGGGGGGCGGGAGGGCACCCCCGGCGGACAGATACGCAGTATTTT
.,TRBV20-1,TRBJ2-7,.,CSANPPGTRGNEQYF,TGCAGTGCTAATCCTCCGGGGACCCGCGGAAATGAGCAGTACTTC
many,TRBV4-2,TRBJ2-3,TRBD2,CASSRAGDYRTDTQYF,TGTGCCAGCAGCCGTGCCGGGGACTATCGCACAGATACGCAGTATTTT
.,TRBV28,TRBJ2-1,TRBD1,CAGTGWAQGANEQFF,TGTGCCGGCACGGGGTGGGCCCAGGGGGCCAATGAGCAGTTCTTC
few,TRBV5-1,TRBJ2-5,.,CASSPTPGPVETQYF,TGCGCCAGCAGCCCAACCCCGGGGCCCGTTGAGACCCAGTACTTC
.,TRBV12-3/TRBV12-4,TRBJ1-4,.,CASSLGLIPTNEKLFF,TGTGCCAGCAGTTTGGGACTGATTCCAACTAATGAAAAACTGTTTTTT
.,TRBV13,TRBJ1-6,TRBD1,CASNARGPNSPLHF,TGTGCCAGCAACGCCAGGGGGCCTAATTCACCCCTCCACTTT
few,TRBV6-6,TRBJ2-1,TRBD2,CASRPTTGTSSKEQFF,TGTGCCAGCAGACCCACCACCGGGACTAGCTCCAAAGAGCAGTTCTTC
few,TRBV20-1,TRBJ2-1,TRBD2,CSARSASGSTYNEQFF,TGCAGTGCTAGATCGGCTAGCGGGAGTACCTACAATGAGCAGTTCTTC
.,TRBV29-1,TRBJ2-1,TRBD1,CSGTGGSSSYNEQFF,TGCAGCGGGACAGGGGGCTCAAGCTCCTACAATGAGCAGTTCTTC
.,TRBV20-1,TRBJ2-7,.,CSALYTTGLYEQYF,TGCAGTGCCCTATATACCACAGGCCTCTACGAGCAGTACTTC
.,TRBV7-2,TRBJ2-1,TRBD1,CASRPGQGRIYNEQFF,TGTGCCAGCAGACCCGGACAGGGAAGAATTTACAATGAGCAGTTCTTC
.,TRBV7-2,TRBJ2-1,.,CASSLDRTTYEQFF,TGTGCCAGCAGCTTAGACAGGACAACCTACGAGCAGTTCTTC
.,TRBV5-5,TRBJ2-1,.,CASSFQGGFEQFF,TGTGCCAGCAGCTTCCAAGGGGGGTTCGAGCAGTTCTTC
.,TRBV28,TRBJ2-5,.,CASSSTRAFGQETQYF,TGTGCCAGCAGTTCCACCAGGGCTTTTGGGCAAGAGACCCAGTACTTC
.,TRBV28,TRBJ1-3,.,CASSPSLFGNTIYF,TGTGCCAGCAGTCCCAGCCTCTTTGGAAACACCATATATTTT
few,TRBV6-5,TRBJ1-1,TRBD1,CASSRGQGNTEAFF,TGTGCCAGCAGCCGTGGACAGGGGAACACTGAAGCTTTCTTT
.,TRBV28,TRBJ2-1,TRBD1,CASRRRGRPYNEQFF,TGTGCCAGCAGACGCAGGGGGCGCCCCTACAATGAGCAGTTCTTC
few,TRBV20-1,TRBJ2-5,TRBD1,CSARDFSAGQAREQYF,TGCAGTGCTAGAGATTTTTCGGCGGGACAGGCACGGGAGCAGTACTTC
.,TRBV20-1,TRBJ2-7,TRBD2,CSARVTSGNTYEQYF,TGCAGTGCTAGGGTAACTAGCGGAAATACCTACGAGCAGTACTTC
few,TRBV29-1,TRBJ2-3,.,CSVEESGSDTQYF,TGCAGCGTTGAAGAGTCTGGGTCAGATACGCAGTATTTT
.,TRBV7-3,TRBJ2-1,TRBD2,CASNSNPSGGGSEQFF,TGTGCCAGCAACTCAAACCCTAGCGGAGGAGGGTCTGAGCAGTTCTTC
.,TRBV28,TRBJ1-1,.,CASIKLMNTEAFF,TGTGCCAGCATCAAGCTCATGAACACTGAAGCTTTCTTT
.,TRBV24-1,TRBJ2-1,TRBD2,CATSIGLAGYNEQFF,TGTGCCACCAGCATCGGACTAGCGGGGTACAATGAGCAGTTCTTC
once,TRBV29-1,TRBJ1-2,.,CSAGATGLRGYTF,TGCAGCGCCGGCGCCACAGGCTTGAGGGGCTACACCTTC
.,TRBV14,TRBJ2-1,.,CASSQVQTPNNEQFF,TGTGCCAGCAGCCAAGTCCAGACCCCCAACAATGAGCAGTTCTTC
.,TRBV12-3/TRBV12-4,TRBJ1-1,.,CASSPRDIYEAFF,TGTGCCAGCAGTCCCCGGGACATATATGAAGCTTTCTTT
once,TRBV30,TRBJ2-3,.,CAWRDTGSTDTQYF,TGTGCCTGGAGGGATACAGGGAGCACAGATACGCAGTATTTT
.,TRBV9,TRBJ2-5,TRBD1,CASGKAPGTASEEQYF,TGTGCCAGCGGTAAGGCCCCCGGGACAGCCTCGGAAGAGCAGTACTTC
.,TRBV7-3,TRBJ2-1,TRBD1,CASSLQGARYNEQFF,TGTGCCAGCAGCTTACAGGGGGCGCGGTACAATGAGCAGTTCTTC
.,TRBV12-3/TRBV12-4,TRBJ2-1,TRBD2,CASKTSGRATEQFF,TGTGCCAGCAAAACTAGCGGGAGGGCCACTGAGCAGTTCTTC
.,TRBV10-3,TRBJ2-7,.,CAISENTGNLNEQYF,TGTGCCATCAGTGAGAACACGGGAAACCTCAATGAGCAGTACTTC
.,TRBV12-3/TRBV12-4,TRBJ2-7,TRBD1,CASRHGTGGRTYEQYF,TGTGCCAGCAGACACGGGACAGGGGGTAGGACTTACGAGCAGTACTTC
few,TRBV18,TRBJ2-1,.,CASSPPFETYNEQFF,TGTGCCAGCTCACCACCGTTTGAGACTTACAATGAGCAGTTCTTC
.,TRBV6-1,TRBJ2-7,.,CASRRTENYEQYF,TGTGCCAGCAGGAGGACAGAGAACTACGAGCAGTACTTC
.,TRBV7-2,TRBJ2-3,.,CASSSKRSTDTQYF,TGTGCCAGCAGCTCGAAACGGAGCACAGATACGCAGTATTTT
.,TRBV7-2,TRBJ2-7,.,CASSLAGSLYEQYF,TGTGCCAGCAGCTTAGCGGGAAGTCTCTACGAGCAGTACTTC
.,TRBV5-1,TRBJ2-6,.,CASSFSTGPRSGTNVLTF,TGCGCCAGCAGCTTCTCCACAGGGCCCCGCTCTGGGACCAACGTCCTGACTTTC
few,TRBV12-3/TRBV12-4,TRBJ1-5,TRBD1,CASSSQGSADQPQHF,TGTGCCAGCAGTTCACAGGGGAGCGCCGATCAGCCCCAGCATTTT
.,TRBV28,TRBJ2-7,.,CASSRGVIYEQYF,TGTGCCAGCAGCCGTGGGGTTATCTACGAGCAGTACTTC
.,TRBV25-1,TRBJ1-2,.,CASSGSTTTGGYTF,TGTGCCAGCAGTGGCTCAACGACCACGGGGGGCTACACCTTC
.,TRBV12-3/TRBV12-4,TRBJ2-5,TRBD2,CASRSTSGTWETQYF,TGTGCCAGCAGGTCGACTAGCGGGACTTGGGAGACCCAGTACTTC
few,TRBV7-2,TRBJ2-4,TRBD1,CASSLQTGAAKNIQYF,TGTGCCAGCAGCCTACAGACAGGGGCAGCCAAAAACATTCAGTACTTC
.,TRBV20-1,TRBJ2-3,TRBD2,CSARVVAGGPSTDTQYF,TGCAGTGCTAGAGTAGTAGCGGGAGGGCCGAGCACAGATACGCAGTATTTT
few,TRBV20-1,TRBJ1-6,.,CSARPEGNVNSPLHF,TGCAGTGCTAGGCCCGAAGGGAACGTTAATTCACCCCTCCACTTT
.,TRBV12-3/TRBV12-4,TRBJ1-1,.,CASTREMNTEAFF,TGCGCCAGCACCCGGGAAATGAACACTGAAGCTTTCTTT
.,TRBV28,TRBJ2-7,.,CASSTQRLVYNEQYF,TGTGCCAGCAGTACTCAGAGGTTGGTTTACAATGAGCAGTACTTC
.,TRBV5-1,TRBJ2-7,.,CASSLEGMVGSEQYF,TGCGCCAGCAGCTTGGAGGGGATGGTAGGATCCGAGCAGTACTTC
.,TRBV10-3,TRBJ2-7,.,CAISDGTLTPVGYF,TGTGCCATCAGTGATGGGACATTGACCCCTGTTGGGTACTTC
few,TRBV20-1,TRBJ2-5,TRBD2,CSAPSASGRVRFEETQYF,TGCAGTGCTCCGAGCGCTAGCGGGAGGGTAAGGTTTGAAGAGACCCAGTACTTC
many,TRBV21-1,TRBJ2-4,.,CASRQGQLRSKNIQYF,TGTGCCAGCAGACAAGGACAGCTGCGGTCCAAAAACATTCAGTACTTC